The next 32 T cell receptor beta chains were all read from a single sample in a study of shared T cell receptors in the human thymus (dated by TCRdb to the early 2020s). Receptor amplification or capture employed the immunoSEQ multiplex PCR assay. TCRdb provides this immuneACCESS table in a form limited to in-frame rearrangements. Some clones are lacking; in checked studies, under half of them reflect an unresolved V gene, and why the rest are absent is not known. The sample includes approximately 660,000 clones, with roughly 90% observed a single time. The top ten clonotypes cover 0.0095% to 0.012% of the sample. The same specimen was also included in a second study, on human thymus T cells.

The specimen sequenced was thymocytes. The receptors were sampled from a boy under two years old with a congenital heart defect. Donor details come from another sample of the same person, matched by shared clones.

The chain uses TRBV19 and TRBJ2-4; D ambiguous. Germline V CDR1 and CDR2: LNHDA, SQIVND (reference sequence). The CDR3 contains 15 residues. V was pared by 0 bases and J by 6 bases, with 12 bases between. CDR3 loop: CASSIDRQSGNIQYF. The CDR3 nucleotides read TGTGCCAGTAGTATAGATCGCCAGTCGGGAAACATTCAGTACTTC.

The CDR3 DNA sequence: TGTGCCAGCAGTTTATCCGACGGCCACCGGGGCGGGGAGCTGTTTTTT. Its protein product is CASSLSDGHRGGELFF. This rearrangement joins TRBV27 to TRBJ2-2, with a possible D match to TRBD2 (5 bases). The germline gives CDR1 MNHEY, CDR2 SMNVEV (reference sequence). CDR3 length equals 16 residues. Trimming shortened V by 0 bases and J by 7 bases, and 15 bases separated the two germline ends.

The rearrangement joins TRBV14 to TRBJ1-1, with D perhaps TRBD1 (5 bases). Germline loops: CDR1 SGHDN, CDR2 FVKESK. The CDR3 spans 15 residues. The V end lost 4 bases, the J end lost 4 bases, and 16 bases lay between the germline ends. In DNA form, the CDR3 reads TGTGCCAGCAGCCTTAGGACACGATTAGGCACTGAAGCTTTCTTT. Amino acid sequence: CASSLRTRLGTEAFF.

The genes are TRBV2 and TRBJ1-2; D remains ambiguous. V dropped 0 bases and J dropped 4 bases, with 6 bases sitting between them. CDR3 length: 13 amino acids. Germline V lookup: CDR1 SNHLY, CDR2 FYNNEI. The CDR3 loop is CASSEAGLYGYTF. The CDR3 nucleotides are TGTGCCAGCAGTGAAGCTGGGCTCTATGGCTACACCTTC.

The chain uses TRBV19 and TRBJ2-7; TRBD2 aligns across 12 bases. CDR1 is LNHDA, CDR2 SQIVND, per germline (reference sequence). The CDR3 is 15 amino acids. The V gene end was trimmed by 7 bases and the J gene end by 3 bases; junction bases not matched to a gene: 7. The CDR3 DNA reads TGTGCCAGTAAGACTAGCGGGAGCGATCGCTACGAGCAGTACTTC. It encodes CASKTSGSDRYEQYF.

This sequence joins TRBV11-3 and TRBJ2-1, with a weak D call TRBD1 (6 bases). The CDR3 spans 15 residues. The germline V gene encodes CDR1 SGHNT and CDR2 YENEEA. The germline V and J ends were trimmed by 6 bases and 7 bases, with 19 bases remaining between them. The CDR3, as DNA: TGTGCCAGCAGTGACCTATCGGCCGACAGGAATGAGCAGTTCTTC. This encodes CASSDLSADRNEQFF.

This sequence joins TRBV27 and TRBJ2-5, with TRBD1 matching 8 bases. Germline V CDR1 and CDR2: MNHEY, SMNVEV (reference sequence). The trim removed 4 bases at V and 5 bases at J, leaving 6 bases unmatched. The CDR3 is made up of 14 amino acids. In nucleotides, the CDR3 is TGTGCCAGCAGTTGCAGGGGGCAGGGGGAGACCCAGTACTTC. It specifies CASSCRGQGETQYF.

The chain combines TRBV30 with TRBJ2-1; weak D call: TRBD2 (5 bases). V was cut by 0 bases and J by 5 bases, with 14 bases left in between. This CDR3 has 15 amino acids. Germline-derived CDR1 and CDR2 are GTSNPN and SVGIG (reference sequence). CDR3 nucleotides: TGTGCCTGGAGTGTATGGTCGGGAATACACAATGAGCAGTTCTTC. Translated: CAWSVWSGIHNEQFF.

The chain uses TRBV27 and TRBJ2-5, with a possible D match to TRBD2 (5 bases). Gene TRBJ2-7 matches the end of the DNA better, so the J call may be wrong. Germline V gives CDR1 MNHEY, CDR2 SMNVEV (reference sequence). The CDR3 is 14 amino acids. DNA for the CDR3: TGTGCCAGCAGCCCTGGCGGAGGCTCCTACGAGCAGTACTTC. Translating it yields CASSPGGGSYEQYF.

The V call is TRBV12-5, the J call TRBJ2-3; D is possibly TRBD2 (6 bases). The CDR3 spans 13 residues. V was pared by 6 bases and J by 4 bases, with 11 bases between. CDR1 LGHNT and CDR2 FRNRAP come from the germline V gene. The CDR3 DNA reads TGTGCTAGTGGGAGATGGGAGGCAGATACGCAGTATTTT. It is translated as CASGRWEADTQYF.

V gene TRBV13 combines with J gene TRBJ2-1, with 8 bases that match TRBD2. CDR3 length equals 19 residues. Trimming removed 1 base from V and 1 base from J; junction bases left unmatched: 12. Germline V gene sequence: CDR1 PRHDT, CDR2 FYEKMQ (reference sequence). The CDR3 here is CASSLEISGRRESYNEQFF. For the CDR3, the DNA is TGTGCCAGCAGCTTAGAAATAAGCGGGAGACGGGAGTCCTACAATGAGCAGTTCTTC.

V gene TRBV25-1 combines with J gene TRBJ2-1; no clear D gene. The CDR3 totals 12 residues. Between the trimmed V and J ends, which lost 6 bases and 8 bases, there was a span of 11 bases. Germline lookup yields CDR1 MGHDK and CDR2 SYGVNS. DNA for the CDR3: TGTGCCAGCAGGAAGGAGAACGATGAGCAGTTCTTC. Translating it yields CASRKENDEQFF. The full variable domain, with the rest looked up from reference TRBV25-1 and TRBJ2-1, is EADIYQTPRYLVIGTGKKITLECSQTMGHDKMYWYQQDPGMELHLIHYSYGVNSTEKGDLSSESTVSRIRTEHFPLTLESARPSHTSQYLCASRKENDEQFFGPGTRLTVL.

The chain combines TRBV11-2 with TRBJ2-3; 11 nucleotides agree with TRBD2. The CDR3 is 15 amino acids. The germline CDR1 and CDR2 sequences are SGHAT and FQNNGV. The DNA for the CDR3 is TGTGCTACCGCCCCACTAGCGGGAGATTTAGATACGCAGTATTTT. Translation gives CATAPLAGDLDTQYF.

The chain has TRBV6-9 and TRBJ2-3; TRBD2 matches 12 bases. This CDR3 region has 18 residues. V lost 5 bases, J lost 5 bases, and 14 bases stayed unmatched. The germline V gene encodes CDR1 MNHGY and CDR2 SVAAGI. The CDR3 sequence: CASSHTSGRSFCRDTQYF. The DNA of the CDR3 is TGTGCCAGCAGTCATACTAGCGGGAGGTCGTTTTGTAGAGATACGCAGTATTTT.

This chain connects TRBV5-6 to TRBJ2-7; D not resolved. CDR3 size: 15 residues. Germline V gene lookup returns CDR1 SGHDT and CDR2 YYEEEE. The V gene lost 3 bases and the J gene lost 0 bases, with 13 bases spanning the gap. The chain's CDR3 is CASSYQAISSYEQYF. The CDR3 nucleotides are TGTGCCAGCAGCTACCAGGCGATAAGCTCCTACGAGCAGTACTTC. Full variable domain (missing parts from reference TRBV5-6 and TRBJ2-7): DAGVTQSPTHLIKTRGQQVTLRCSPKSGHDTVSWYQQALGQGPQFIFQYYEEEERQRGNFPDRFSGHQFPNYSSELNVNALLLGDSALYLCASSYQAISSYEQYFGPGTRLTVT.

This clone was found once. At one boundary the junction diverges from the germline segment, which might be a read error. V gene TRBV30 combines with J gene TRBJ2-1; D may be TRBD1 (6 bases). The germline V gene encodes CDR1 GTSNPN and CDR2 SVGIG (reference sequence). The CDR3 is made up of 13 amino acids. This CDR3 is CAWSVRQDNGQFF. The CDR3 nucleotides are TGTGCCTGGAGTGTAAGACAGGACAATGGGCAGTTCTTC.

V usage is TRBV4-1 and J usage is TRBJ2-7, with TRBD2 identical over 16 bases. Germline CDR1 is MGHRA and CDR2 is YSYEKL. After removal of 4 bases from V and 5 bases from J, the junction contained 14 bases not matched to a gene. CDR3 length: 19 residues. The CDR3, as DNA: TGCGCCAGCAGCCTTCAAGGGACTAGCGGGAGGGCCAGAGGGAACGAGCAGTACTTC. Translating gives CASSLQGTSGRARGNEQYF.

The chain's CDR3 is CASSFRTDSNQPQHF. Written as DNA, the CDR3 is TGTGCCAGCAGTTTTCGGACAGATAGCAATCAGCCCCAGCATTTT. V and J are TRBV28 and TRBJ1-5; a possible D gene is TRBD1 (6 bases). This CDR3 spans 15 amino acids. Germline lookup yields CDR1 MDHEN and CDR2 SYDVKM. V shed 3 bases and J shed 0 bases, with 9 bases lying between them.

The chain recombines TRBV30 with TRBJ1-5; TRBD1 matches at 7 bases. Trimming at V came to 0 bases and at J to 5 bases, leaving 4 bases not matched to a gene. Looked up from germline, CDR1 is GTSNPN and CDR2 is SVGIG (reference sequence). The CDR3 length is 14 residues. For the CDR3, the DNA is TGTGCCTGGAGTGTACGAGGGGGCTATCAGCCCCAGCATTTT. It codes for CAWSVRGGYQPQHF.

The chain uses TRBV14 and TRBJ2-1; 10 bases align to TRBD2. J was trimmed by 0 bases and V by 4 bases; bases with no gene match: 18. Germline V gene lookup returns CDR1 SGHDN and CDR2 FVKESK. The CDR3 extends over 21 amino acids. The chain's CDR3 is CASSPYVSRTSGKSSYNEQFF. DNA of the CDR3: TGTGCCAGCAGCCCCTATGTATCCCGGACTAGCGGCAAAAGCTCCTACAATGAGCAGTTCTTC.

The chain carries TRBV5-1 and TRBJ2-3; TRBD2 matches 7 bases. The CDR3 is made up of 18 amino acids. Germline V CDR1 and CDR2: SGHRS, YFSETQ. With 3 bases clipped from V and 2 bases from J, the junction kept 15 bases outside the gene matches. The CDR3 DNA follows: TGCGCCAGCAGCTCAGACGCCTGGGGGAGGGCTTACACAGATACGCAGTATTTT. This gives the protein CASSSDAWGRAYTDTQYF.

This rearrangement joins TRBV28 to TRBJ2-1, with 9 bases identical to TRBD1. Per germline, CDR1 MDHEN and CDR2 SYDVKM. The CDR3 extends over 15 amino acids. Unmatched junction bases numbered 9, after V lost 8 bases and J lost 4 bases. The CDR3 nucleotides are TGTGCCAGCCGAACAAAGGGACAGGGTTACAATGAGCAGTTCTTC. It translates to CASRTKGQGYNEQFF.

This clone showed up just once. The chain recombines TRBV28 with TRBJ2-2; TRBD2 aligns across 7 bases. Trimming took 5 bases from V and 7 from J; bases not matched to a gene: 16. The CDR3 spans 17 residues. Per germline, CDR1 MDHEN and CDR2 SYDVKM. Here the CDR3 reads CASSPPRRGSPHGELFF. Here the CDR3 DNA reads TGTGCCAGCAGTCCCCCCCGACGCGGGAGCCCTCACGGGGAGCTGTTTTTT.

The chain is built from TRBV4-1 and TRBJ2-7; 9 nucleotides line up with TRBD2. The CDR3 is 17 residues long. Germline trimming cut 0 bases from V and 2 bases from J; bases unmatched to any gene: 8. Germline V gene data show CDR1 as MGHRA and CDR2 as YSYEKL. The CDR3 DNA follows: TGCGCCAGCAGCCAAGATCTCAGCGGGAGGATCCCCTACGAGCAGTACTTC. Translated: CASSQDLSGRIPYEQYF.

This clone was detected only once. As DNA, the CDR3 is TGCAGTGCTAGAGATTCGGTAGAGCAGTTCTTC. Protein: CSARDSVEQFF. V usage is TRBV20-1 and J usage is TRBJ2-1; no firm D call. CDR1 and CDR2 from the germline V gene are DFQATT and SNEGSKA (reference sequence). The CDR3 consists of 11 residues. Between the trimmed V and J ends, which lost 0 bases and 10 bases, there was a span of 7 bases.

Turning to this clone: Compared with germline, one end of the junction differs, possibly owing to a read error. The V and J genes are TRBV30 and TRBJ1-2; no firm D call. Looked up from germline, CDR1 is GTSNPN and CDR2 is SVGIG (reference sequence). The CDR3 is 14 amino acids. CDR3 coding DNA: TGTGCCTGGAGTGCCAGAGTCTACAACTATGGCTACCCCTTC. This sequence encodes CAWSARVYNYGYPF. The whole variable domain, filled in from reference TRBV30 and TRBJ1-2, reads SQTIHQWPATLVQPVGSPLSLECTVEGTSNPNLYWYRQAAGRGLQLLFYSVGIGQISSEVPQNLSASRPQDRQFILSSKKLLLSDSGFYLCAWSARVYNYGYPFGSGTRLTVV.

The chain has TRBV6-6 and TRBJ2-7; possible D gene TRBD2, 6 bases. Trimming shortened V by 4 bases and J by 3 bases, and 19 bases separated the two germline ends. In germline, CDR1 is MNHNY, CDR2 SVGAGI (reference sequence). The CDR3 consists of 16 residues. CDR3: CASSSRIRGNLYEQYF. As DNA, the CDR3 is TGTGCCAGCAGTTCCCGGATCCGCGGGAATCTCTACGAGCAGTACTTC.

Only a few counts were recorded for this clone. V gene TRBV27 combines with J gene TRBJ2-2; 13 nucleotides match TRBD2. Germline assignment: CDR1 MNHEY and CDR2 SMNVEV (reference sequence). This CDR3 has 23 residues. Unmatched junction bases numbered 21, after V lost 0 bases and J lost 5 bases. The CDR3 DNA sequence: TGTGCCAGCAGTTTATCGGATGGGGGTTTGATGGGACTAGCGGGAAGGGGGACCGGGGAGCTGTTTTTT. Its protein is CASSLSDGGLMGLAGRGTGELFF.

The chain combines TRBV11-2 with TRBJ1-3; possibly TRBD1 for D (5 bases). Trimming shortened V by 7 bases and J by 0 bases, and 16 bases separated the two germline ends. This CDR3 is 16 amino acids long. Germline CDR1 and CDR2: SGHAT and FQNNGV. Here the CDR3 DNA reads TGTGCCAGCACCCCAAGACAGTTTTTCTCTGGAAACACCATATATTTT. Protein product: CASTPRQFFSGNTIYF.

The V gene is TRBV30, the J gene TRBJ2-7, with TRBD2 as a possible D gene (7 bases). The CDR3 length is 15 residues. Trimming removed 6 bases from V and 5 bases from J, with 23 bases in between. Germline V gives CDR1 GTSNPN, CDR2 SVGIG (reference sequence). The CDR3 region is CACLYGTPGGNEQYF. The CDR3 nucleotides are TGTGCCTGCCTCTATGGGACACCGGGGGGCAACGAGCAGTACTTC.

The chain employs TRBV29-1 and TRBJ2-1, with 8 bases aligning to TRBD2. This CDR3 region has 15 residues. Looked up from germline, CDR1 is SQVTM and CDR2 is ANQGSEA. V lost 0 bases and J lost 8; bases outside the gene matches: 9. CDR3 nucleotides: TGCAGCGTTGAAGAAAAGCGGGAGAGCAGGGATGAGCAGTTCTTC. Translated: CSVEEKRESRDEQFF.

The V call is TRBV5-1, the J call TRBJ1-2; 8 bases are a match to TRBD1. This CDR3 comprises 15 residues. V was pared by 0 bases and J by 6 bases, with 7 bases of the junction left unmatched. The germline V gene has CDR1 SGHRS and CDR2 YFSETQ. The CDR3: CASSLVPGGRNGYTF. As DNA, the CDR3 is TGCGCCAGCAGCTTGGTTCCAGGGGGCAGGAATGGCTACACCTTC.